This is a list of T cell receptor beta chains from one sample in a study of blood T cell repertoires in COVID-19. Assay used: immunoSEQ multiplex PCR; TCRdb lists only in-frame clones, some missing. The sample includes roughly 140,000 clones, approximately 80% of them seen just once. Sequenced input: peripheral blood. These receptor sequences come from a woman in her sixties or seventies with acute or convalescent COVID-19. The CDR3 runs from the conserved cysteine through the conserved F or W. D genes are given only for firm matches. Not every row has a clone size; where given, it reads once, few, many or a size class.

abundance	d_gene	v_gene	j_gene	CDR3aa	CDR3nt
NA	NA	TRBV6-1	TRBJ2-5	CASSEARQGRGETQYF	TGTGCCAGCAGTGAAGCTCGGCAGGGGAGGGGAGAGACCCAGTACTTC
NA	TRBD2	TRBV20-1	TRBJ2-7	CSASDGRARYEQYF	TGCAGTGCTAGTGACGGGAGGGCCAGGTACGAGCAGTACTTC
NA	TRBD2	TRBV3-1/TRBV3-2	TRBJ2-1	CASSQERGLAGANEQFF	TGTGCCAGCAGCCAGGAACGCGGACTAGCGGGAGCCAATGAGCAGTTCTTC
NA	NA	TRBV5-1	TRBJ1-1	CASSPSNTEAFF	TGCGCCAGCAGCCCCAGTAACACTGAAGCTTTCTTT
NA	TRBD1	TRBV19	TRBJ1-1	CASSISTGMNTEAFF	TGTGCCAGTAGTATCTCGACAGGGATGAACACTGAAGCTTTCTTT
NA	TRBD1	TRBV30	TRBJ1-2	CAWRTLRTGGHFNYGYTF	TGTGCCTGGAGGACCTTGAGGACAGGGGGTCACTTTAACTATGGCTACACCTTC
NA	NA	TRBV19	TRBJ2-7	CASSIGFRFGTNYEQYF	TGTGCCAGTAGTATAGGCTTCAGGTTCGGGACAAACTACGAGCAGTACTTC
few	NA	TRBV7-8	TRBJ2-2	CASSPRRENTGELFF	TGTGCCAGCAGCCCGCGGCGGGAGAACACCGGGGAGCTGTTTTTT
once	TRBD2	TRBV10-3	TRBJ2-2	CAIKSGLAGVSGELFF	TGTGCCATCAAATCGGGACTAGCGGGAGTATCCGGGGAGCTGTTTTTT
NA	TRBD2	TRBV6-2/TRBV6-3	TRBJ2-7	CASSYLAGDNSYEQYF	TGTGCCAGCAGTTACCTAGCGGGAGATAATAGTTACGAGCAGTACTTC
NA	NA	TRBV6-2/TRBV6-3	TRBJ2-3	CASSYSPQFFGGEGTDTQYF	TGTGCCAGCAGTTATTCACCTCAGTTTTTTGGCGGAGAAGGCACAGATACGCAGTATTTT